Following are 3 T cell receptor beta chains from one sample sequenced in a study of T cell responses to AZD1222 COVID-19 vaccine. Sequenced by immunoSEQ multiplex PCR; TCRdb stores in-frame clones only, minus some. Among 150,000 or so clones listed, 90% were seen once. Here the sequenced sample was peripheral blood, taken on day 0 of AZD1222 vaccination. Source of these receptors: an adult in good health.

The chain uses TRBV3-1 (or the pseudogene TRBV3-2) and TRBJ2-1; the match to TRBD2 covers 9 bases. This CDR3 is 18 amino acids long. V was clipped by 0 bases and J by 2 bases; unmatched bases: 8. Germline V gene sequence: CDR1 LGHDT, CDR2 YNNKEL (reference sequence). DNA for the CDR3: TGTGCCAGCAGCCAAGATGAGGGTAGCGGGGGTCCCTACAATGAGCAGTTCTTC. It translates to CASSQDEGSGGPYNEQFF.

V is TRBV9 and J is TRBJ1-3; 7 bases are shared with TRBD1. Germline CDR1 and CDR2: SGDLS and YYNGEE. This CDR3 spans 17 amino acids. Trimming took 3 bases from V and 0 from J; bases not matched to a gene: 9. CDR3 sequence: CASSARDRLYSGNTIYF. The CDR3, as DNA: TGTGCCAGCAGCGCCCGGGACAGACTTTACTCTGGAAACACCATATATTTT.

This clone came up once. The chain uses TRBV6-1 and TRBJ1-1; D is unresolved. V dropped 2 bases and J dropped 3 bases, with 10 bases sitting between them. CDR1 MNHNS and CDR2 SASEGT come from the germline V gene. CDR3 length: 14 amino acids. The chain's CDR3 is CASSEYIRYTEAFF. CDR3 DNA sequence: TGTGCCAGCAGTGAATATATTCGGTACACTGAAGCTTTCTTT.